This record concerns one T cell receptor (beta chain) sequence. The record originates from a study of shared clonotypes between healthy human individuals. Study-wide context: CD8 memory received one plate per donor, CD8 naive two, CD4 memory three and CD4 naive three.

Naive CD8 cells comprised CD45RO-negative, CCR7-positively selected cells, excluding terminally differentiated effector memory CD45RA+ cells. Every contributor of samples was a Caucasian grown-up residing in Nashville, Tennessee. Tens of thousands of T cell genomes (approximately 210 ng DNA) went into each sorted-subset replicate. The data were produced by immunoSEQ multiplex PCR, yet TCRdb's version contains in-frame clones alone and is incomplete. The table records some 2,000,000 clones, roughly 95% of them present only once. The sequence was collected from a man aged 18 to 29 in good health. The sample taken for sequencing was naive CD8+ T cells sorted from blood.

The CDR3 DNA reads as TGTGCCAGCAGCGTAGCCGGGTCTGAAGCTTTCTTT. It specifies CASSVAGSEAFF. This chain links TRBV9 with TRBJ1-1; D gene ambiguous. V was trimmed by 0 bases and J by 6 bases, leaving 6 bases between them. Germline V gives CDR1 SGDLS, CDR2 YYNGEE. CDR3 length: 12 amino acids. The full variable domain, with the rest looked up from reference TRBV9 and TRBJ1-1, is DSGVTQTPKHLITATGQRVTLRCSPRSGDLSVYWYQQSLDQGLQFLIQYYNGEERAKGNILERFSAQQFPDLHSELNLSSLELGDSALYFCASSVAGSEAFFGQGTRLTVV.